These T cell receptor beta chains were read from a single sample in a study of blood T cell repertoires in COVID-19. The protocol was immunoSEQ multiplex PCR, while the TCRdb copy is restricted to in-frame clones and leaves out a portion. The table has under 300,000 clones, 75% to 95% seen once. Sequencing was done on a sample of PBMCs or T cells enriched from blood (not recorded which). The receptors come from a young woman who had recovered from COVID-19. The CDR3 runs from the conserved cysteine through the conserved F or W. Each record gives: V gene, clone size, D gene, J gene, CDR3 DNA, CDR3 protein. The D gene is left open where the match is weak. Clone size is not always given. Where it is, it says once, few, many or a class for expanded clones.

TRBV3-1/TRBV3-2	once	-	TRBJ2-1	TGTGCCAGCAGCCAGAGGAGGGAGTACGGCAATGAGCAGTTCTTC	CASSQRREYGNEQFF
TRBV13	-	TRBD1	TRBJ1-3	TGTGCCAGCAGCAATGACAGGGCTGGAAACACCATATATTTT	CASSNDRAGNTIYF
TRBV3-1/TRBV3-2	-	TRBD1	TRBJ1-2	TGTGCCAGCAGCCGGGACAGGGTAGATTATGGCTACACCTTC	CASSRDRVDYGYTF
TRBV27	-	-	TRBJ1-1	TGTGCCAGCAGTCCGGCCGGACTGAAACTTGAAGCTTTCTTT	CASSPAGLKLEAFF
TRBV18	-	-	TRBJ1-1	TGTGCCAGCTCACGGGACAAGAACACTGAAGCTTTCTTT	CASSRDKNTEAFF
TRBV5-1	-	-	TRBJ1-1	TGCGCCAGCAGCTTGTTTACGTCCCGGGTTGAGACTGAAGCTTTCTTT	CASSLFTSRVETEAFF
TRBV9	-	-	TRBJ1-1	TGTGCCAGCAGCATAAGCGGCGGTAGTGTGAACACTGAAGCTTTCTTT	CASSISGGSVNTEAFF
TRBV9	-	-	TRBJ2-3	TGTGCCAGCAGCGTAGGGGCGGGGCTATCCCTAAATACGCAGTATTTT	CASSVGAGLSLNTQYF
TRBV29-1	-	-	TRBJ2-7	TGCAGCGTTCTCCCCCCGGAGGGAGGCTACGAGCAGTACTTC	CSVLPPEGGYEQYF
TRBV18	-	-	TRBJ1-5	TGTGCCAGCTCACCTGCGGGGCCGAATCAGCCCCAGCATTTT	CASSPAGPNQPQHF
TRBV7-9	once	TRBD2	TRBJ2-1	TGTGCCAGCAGCTTAGCCCTAGCGGCCTACAATGAGCAGTTCTTC	CASSLALAAYNEQFF
TRBV19	-	TRBD1	TRBJ1-5	TGTGCCAGTAGCCGTGAAAAATCCACGGGACAGGGGTTCGAGGGGCCCCAGCATTTT	CASSREKSTGQGFEGPQHF
TRBV7-9	-	-	TRBJ1-3	TGTGCCAGCAGCTTAGGGGCAGGGGTTGGAAACACCATATATTTT	CASSLGAGVGNTIYF
TRBV5-8	-	-	TRBJ1-6	TGTGCCAGCCGCCTAGAGACGTCAAGCTCCTATAATTCACCCCTCCACTTT	CASRLETSSSYNSPLHF
TRBV5-6	-	-	TRBJ1-4	TGTGCCAGCAGCTTGGAAATAGGTGGAGCAACTAATGAAAAACTGTTTTTT	CASSLEIGGATNEKLFF
TRBV28	-	-	TRBJ1-2	TGTGCCAGCAGTCTCCCCAGGGATGTCTATGGCTACACCTTC	CASSLPRDVYGYTF
TRBV2	-	-	TRBJ2-7	TGTGCCAGCATCCGACAGAACTACGAGCAGTACTTC	CASIRQNYEQYF
TRBV13	-	-	TRBJ1-3	TGTGCCAGCAGCGACAGACAGGTTGGCACCATATATTTT	CASSDRQVGTIYF